This entry features one TCR beta chain sequence. The protocol was immunoSEQ multiplex PCR, while the TCRdb copy is restricted to in-frame clones and leaves out a portion. The table lists about 84,000 clones, about 82% of them singletons. This entry comes from a study of cytotoxic CD8 clonotypes in ibrutinib-treated CLL. Material: PBMCs, obtained before ibrutinib treatment. This TCR came from a human donor with chronic lymphocytic leukemia.

CDR3 region: CASSLRGEAYEQYF. The CDR3 coding sequence is TGTGCCAGCAGTTTACGAGGGGAAGCCTACGAGCAGTACTTC. The chain combines TRBV28 with TRBJ2-7; the D call may be TRBD1 or TRBD2 (5 bases each). The CDR3 has 14 residues. The germline CDR1 and CDR2 sequences are MDHEN and SYDVKM. V gave up 2 bases and J gave up 2 bases, with 10 bases separating them.